This T cell receptor beta chain was captured in a study of T cells in Graves' hyperthyroidism and ophthalmopathy. Findings of the study overall: Prediction of ophthalmopathy progression came a median 6.5 months pre-onset. Blood held most thyroid clonotypes expanded above 0.001 frequency.

Germline V lookup: CDR1 MNHNS, CDR2 SASEGT. This CDR3 is 15 amino acids long. V was pared by 7 bases and J by 1 base, with 14 bases between. Turning to this clonotype: Its matching antigen is unknown.

RNA transcripts provided the source from which TCR beta CDR3 regions were amplified. An initial round of RT-PCR targeting the TCR CDR3 relied on the HTBI primer set. TCRdb analysed the multiplex PCR reads with MiXCR anew, one entry per CDR3 protein. This table has around 690,000 distinct CDR3 sequences, 20% appearing once. Diagnostic assessment was based on clinical symptoms, serum thyroxine and TRAb, thyroid ultrasound and orbital computed tomography. The J gene is TRBJ1-5, the V gene TRBV6-1; TRBD1 might be the D (6 bases). What was sequenced was blood. The sequence came from a man aged 25 to 40 with Graves' ophthalmopathy. The chain's CDR3 is CASKSQGQSNQPQHF. The CDR3 DNA is TGTGCCAGCAAATCACAGGGTCAGAGCAATCAGCCCCAGCATTTT.